What follows are 29 T cell receptor beta chains derived from one specimen sequenced in a study of human T cells and chemical hapten exposure. TCRdb re-analysed the RACE reads in MiXCR, keeping a single row per CDR3 protein. The data show roughly 53,000 distinct CDR3 sequences, 9.9% seen once. Time point here: patch test 3, about 24 weeks after DPC sensitization. Treatment reported: therapeutic diphenylcyclopropenone sensitization with weekly scalp DPC. The source was whole blood, collected in connection with sensitization to the hapten diphenylcyclopropenone (DPC). Receptors were obtained from a woman aged 40 to 50 with alopecia areata. Some clones in this sample may be carry-over from other donors' samples.

This clonotype was observed a few times. The gene calls are TRBV6-6 and TRBJ1-2, with D possibly matching TRBD1 (5 bases). Trimming removed 2 bases at V and 6 bases at J, with 16 bases between. The CDR3 runs 15 residues. Per germline, CDR1 MNHNY and CDR2 SVGAGI (reference sequence). The CDR3 sequence: CASSYTGAKKDGYTF. CDR3 DNA: TGTGCCAGCAGTTACACCGGGGCCAAAAAGGATGGCTACACCTTC.

This clonotype came up many times. The CDR3 coding sequence is TGTGCCAGCAGTGACGGGGACAGGGGGCGAAATCAGCCCCAGCATTTT. Protein sequence: CASSDGDRGRNQPQHF. The genes are TRBV6-5 and TRBJ1-5; 12 nucleotides line up with TRBD1. CDR1 and CDR2 (germline): MNHEY, SVGAGI. The CDR3 runs 16 residues. Germline trimming cut 5 bases from V and 4 bases from J; bases unmatched to any gene: 6.

The chain combines TRBV7-3 with TRBJ2-5; D unresolved. V dropped 3 bases and J dropped 4 bases, with 15 bases sitting between them. The CDR3 has 15 amino acids. From germline, CDR1 is SGHTA and CDR2 FQGTGA. The CDR3 DNA sequence: TGTGCCAGCAGCTTTCGGGCTCAGCTCGGAGAGACCCAGTACTTC. It specifies CASSFRAQLGETQYF.

V and J are TRBV20-1 and TRBJ2-7; 8 positions match TRBD1. The germline V gene has CDR1 DFQATT and CDR2 SNEGSKA (reference sequence). This CDR3 comprises 18 residues. Unmatched junction bases numbered 20, after V lost 5 bases and J lost 2 bases. The CDR3 DNA reads as TGCAGTGCTCCGCCCCCCCTGTTGCAGGGGGCGATTCCCTACGAGCAGTACTTC. Protein: CSAPPPLLQGAIPYEQYF.

The chain combines TRBV5-6 with TRBJ2-1; 7 bases are a match to TRBD1. The V segment lost 3 bases and the J segment 2 bases; nucleotides outside the gene matches: 5. This CDR3 spans 15 amino acids. Germline lookup yields CDR1 SGHDT and CDR2 YYEEEE. CDR3 sequence: CASSSRQGAYNEQFF. In nucleotides, the CDR3 is TGTGCCAGCAGCTCGAGACAGGGAGCCTACAATGAGCAGTTCTTC.

The chain couples TRBV12-3 or TRBV12-4 to TRBJ2-7, with TRBD1 matching 10 bases. J gave up 0 bases and V 2 bases, and 13 bases lay outside the gene matches. The CDR3 consists of 19 residues. The CDR3 spells CASSLRTGGRKVGSYEQYF. CDR3 nucleotide sequence: TGTGCCAGCAGTTTAAGGACAGGGGGAAGAAAGGTCGGCTCCTACGAGCAGTACTTC.

This clonotype was seen ten or more times. This rearrangement joins TRBV6-1 to TRBJ2-7; D remains ambiguous. The CDR3 spans 11 residues. Germline loops: CDR1 MNHNS, CDR2 SASEGT. The ends were cut back, 7 bases at V and 3 bases at J, with 7 bases in the middle. The CDR3 DNA follows: TGTGCCAGCATGTCCTACTACGAGCAGTACTTC. Translation gives CASMSYYEQYF.

The chain couples TRBV20-1 to TRBJ1-2; 7 positions match TRBD1. The CDR3 is 15 residues long. The V and J ends lost 5 bases and 5 bases, in that order; junction bases with no gene match: 14. The V gene's germline CDR1 is DFQATT and CDR2 SNEGSKA (reference sequence). DNA of the CDR3: TGCAGTGCTTCTTCGCATCGGACAGGCAATTATGGCTACACCTTC. This translates into CSASSHRTGNYGYTF.

This chain joins TRBV9 and TRBJ1-2, with 9 bases lining up with TRBD1. The CDR3 contains 16 residues. V gave up 1 base and J gave up 4 bases; unmatched junction bases: 8. The germline V gene encodes CDR1 SGDLS and CDR2 YYNGEE. The CDR3 here is CASSVTQGAYSYGYTF. DNA of the CDR3: TGTGCCAGCAGCGTAACACAGGGGGCTTACAGCTATGGCTACACCTTC.

The chain is built from TRBV9 and TRBJ2-5; D remains ambiguous. Per the germline V gene, CDR1 is SGDLS and CDR2 is YYNGEE. The CDR3 is 11 amino acids. The ends were cut back, 3 bases at V and 5 bases at J, with 5 bases in the middle. CDR3 sequence: CASSAEETQYF. The CDR3 DNA is TGTGCCAGCAGCGCCGAGGAGACCCAGTACTTC.

This chain joins TRBV12-3 or TRBV12-4 and TRBJ2-6; 8 nucleotides agree with TRBD1. The V and J ends lost 2 bases and 3 bases, in that order; junction bases with no gene match: 3. This CDR3 spans 16 amino acids. The CDR3 is CASSLNRGYGANVLTF. For the CDR3, the DNA is TGTGCCAGCAGTTTAAACAGGGGGTATGGGGCCAACGTCCTGACTTTC.

The rearrangement uses TRBV29-1 and TRBJ1-1; 11 bases align to TRBD1. The CDR3 totals 14 residues. The V segment lost 8 bases and the J segment 3 bases; nucleotides outside the gene matches: 8. Germline CDR1 is SQVTM and CDR2 is ANQGSEA. CDR3 DNA: TGCAGCACCGGACAGGGGGCAAGACACACTGAAGCTTTCTTT. Amino acid sequence: CSTGQGARHTEAFF.

Ten or more counts support this clonotype. V usage is TRBV4-1 and J usage is TRBJ2-7; perhaps D is TRBD1 or TRBD2 (5 bases each). V was shortened by 4 bases and J by 0 bases, with 13 bases between the two germline ends. Germline values: CDR1 MGHRA, CDR2 YSYEKL. The length of the CDR3 is 15 residues. In nucleotides, the CDR3 is TGCGCCAGCAGCCCCGGGACGTTGAACTCCTACGAGCAGTACTTC. This gives the protein CASSPGTLNSYEQYF.

This chain joins TRBV4-3 and TRBJ1-1; no definite D call. Trimming removed 0 bases from V and 0 bases from J, with 11 bases in between. The germline gives CDR1 LGHNA, CDR2 YSLEER. The CDR3 covers 16 residues. The CDR3 DNA reads TGCGCCAGCAGCCAAGATTTGGCAGCAATGAACACTGAAGCTTTCTTT. Translated: CASSQDLAAMNTEAFF.

This clonotype was seen only a few times. This chain connects TRBV6-2 or TRBV6-3 to TRBJ1-1; 7 positions agree with TRBD1. Germline trimming cut 8 bases from V and 5 bases from J; bases unmatched to any gene: 5. The CDR3 has 12 residues. The germline gives CDR1 MNHEY, CDR2 SVGEGT. The CDR3 nucleotides read TGTGCCAGCCGGCCAGGGGGGACTGAAGCTTTCTTT. It encodes CASRPGGTEAFF.

The rearrangement links TRBV6-6 to TRBJ2-7, with 9 bases lining up with TRBD1. Trimming cost V 6 bases and J 4 bases; bases outside gene matches: 4. The CDR3 totals 13 residues. Germline-derived CDR1 and CDR2 are MNHNY and SVGAGI (reference sequence). The CDR3 protein is CASSGDRVYEQYF. The CDR3 nucleotides read TGTGCCAGCAGCGGGGACAGGGTGTACGAGCAGTACTTC.

This clonotype has more than one count but fewer than ten. The chain joins TRBV5-5 to TRBJ1-5; D not certain. V was pared by 0 bases and J by 7 bases, with 11 bases between. Germline loops: CDR1 SGHKS, CDR2 YYEKEE (reference sequence). The CDR3 runs 14 residues. This chain's CDR3 is CASSLVSSSQPQHF. CDR3 DNA sequence: TGTGCCAGCAGCTTGGTATCCAGTTCCCAGCCCCAGCATTTT.

The chain carries TRBV3-1 and TRBJ2-4; possible D gene TRBD2, 6 bases. CDR1 is LGHDT, CDR2 YNNKEL, per germline (reference sequence). The germline V and J ends were trimmed by 0 bases and 6 bases, with 12 bases remaining between them. The CDR3 runs 15 residues. The CDR3 loop is CASSQERRVGNIQYF. The CDR3 coding sequence is TGTGCCAGCAGCCAAGAAAGGAGGGTAGGAAACATTCAGTACTTC. Looking up the rest from reference TRBV3-1 and TRBJ2-4 gives the full variable domain: DTAVSQTPKYLVTQMGNDKSIKCEQNLGHDTMYWYKQDSKKFLKIMFSYNNKELIINETVPNRFSPKSPDKAHLNLHINSLELGDSAVYFCASSQERRVGNIQYFGAGTRLSVL.

This chain links TRBV12-3 or TRBV12-4 with TRBJ2-1; 10 nucleotides line up with TRBD2. The junction had 9 bases not matched to a gene; V was cut back by 6 bases and J by 7 bases. The CDR3 length is 15 residues. This CDR3 is CASSLQRGGVNEQFF. In DNA, the CDR3 is TGTGCCAGCAGCCTTCAGCGGGGGGGCGTGAATGAGCAGTTCTTC.

The chain carries TRBV25-1 and TRBJ1-1; D uncertain. The CDR3 is made up of 11 amino acids. Trimming took off 5 bases at V and 10 bases at J, with 11 bases between the two ends. Germline CDR1 is MGHDK and CDR2 is SYGVNS. The CDR3 loop reads CASSLLQPAFF. CDR3 nucleotide sequence: TGTGCCAGCAGTCTTCTACAGCCAGCTTTCTTT. Based on the CDR3 plus reference TRBV25-1 and TRBJ1-1, the full variable domain is EADIYQTPRYLVIGTGKKITLECSQTMGHDKMYWYQQDPGMELHLIHYSYGVNSTEKGDLSSESTVSRIRTEHFPLTLESARPSHTSQYLCASSLLQPAFFGQGTRLTVV.

The CDR3 loop reads CASSSKRQGFTGNTIYF. The CDR3, as DNA: TGTGCCAGCAGTTCGAAACGACAGGGATTTACTGGAAACACCATATATTTT. The rearrangement uses TRBV27 and TRBJ1-3, with 7 bases matching TRBD1. This CDR3 region has 17 residues. Trimming removed 4 bases from V and 2 bases from J; junction bases left unmatched: 11. Germline-derived CDR1 and CDR2 are MNHEY and SMNVEV (reference sequence).

This clonotype appeared a few times. V is TRBV6-6 and J is TRBJ2-1; 9 bases match TRBD2. This CDR3 has 14 amino acids. Germline loops: CDR1 MNHNY, CDR2 SVGAGI (reference sequence). Germline trimming cut 4 bases from V and 9 bases from J; bases unmatched to any gene: 7. The CDR3 is CASSLSGGLGEQFF. The CDR3 nucleotides read TGTGCCAGCAGTTTAAGCGGGGGGTTGGGTGAGCAGTTCTTC.

The rearrangement uses TRBV11-2 and TRBJ2-7; no clear D. V shed 5 bases and J shed 4 bases, with 6 bases lying between them. Germline V gene lookup returns CDR1 SGHAT and CDR2 FQNNGV. This CDR3 has 11 amino acids. The CDR3 nucleotides read TGTGCCAGCAGCCAGAGTTACGAGCAGTACTTC. It is translated as CASSQSYEQYF.

In regard to this clonotype: One base away lies a much larger clone, so this may be a sequencing read error. The genes are TRBV5-1 and TRBJ2-7; TRBD1 matches 8 bases. V shed 0 bases and J 2 bases; nucleotides not matched to a gene: 1. Per germline, CDR1 SGHRS and CDR2 YFSETQ. This CDR3 is 14 amino acids long. CDR3 nucleotides: TGCGCCAGCAGCTTGGGGGGACAGGCCTACGAGCAGTACTTC. It codes for CASSLGGQAYEQYF.

The chain employs TRBV27 and TRBJ2-2; D uncertain. The CDR3 sequence is 14 residues long. V lost 6 bases to trimming and J lost 1 base, with 9 bases between them. Germline CDR1 is MNHEY and CDR2 is SMNVEV (reference sequence). Written as DNA, the CDR3 is TGTGCCAGCAGGGCCCGTTTGAACACCGGGGAGCTGTTTTTT. This translates into CASRARLNTGELFF.

The chain links TRBV27 to TRBJ2-7, with 9 bases identical to TRBD1. The CDR3 has 15 amino acids. Germline CDR1 and CDR2: MNHEY and SMNVEV (reference sequence). Trimming cost V 4 bases and J 8 bases; bases outside gene matches: 12. The chain's CDR3 is CASSSPGTGTLQQYF. The DNA of the CDR3 is TGTGCCAGCAGTTCCCCCGGGACAGGGACCCTGCAGCAGTACTTC.

For the CDR3, the DNA is TGTGCCACTAGCGGGGGGTCCTCCTACGAGCAGTACTTC. Encoded protein: CATSGGSSYEQYF. The rearrangement uses TRBV10-3 and TRBJ2-7, with 11 bases identical to TRBD2. Germline assignment: CDR1 ENHRY and CDR2 SYGVKD. The CDR3 has 13 amino acids. V was clipped by 10 bases and J by 0 bases; unmatched bases: 2.

This clonotype was counted ten times or more. The chain employs TRBV24-1 and TRBJ2-3; D remains ambiguous. The CDR3 is made up of 13 amino acids. Per germline, CDR1 KGHDR and CDR2 SFDVKD. Trimming cost V 5 bases and J 0 bases, with 5 bases left between them. The CDR3 sequence is CATSVSSTDTQYF. The CDR3 DNA reads as TGTGCCACCAGTGTCTCAAGCACAGATACGCAGTATTTT.

This chain joins TRBV20-1 and TRBJ2-7, with 11 positions matching TRBD1. The CDR3 covers 14 residues. Germline loops: CDR1 DFQATT, CDR2 SNEGSKA (reference sequence). V trimming: 2 bases; J trimming: 5 bases; junction bases outside the gene matches: 5. The CDR3 nucleotides are TGCAGTGCTAGATCGGACAGGGGGCACGACGAGCAGTACTTC. Amino acids: CSARSDRGHDEQYF.